Listed here is a single T cell receptor (beta chain). The specificity of this receptor is unknown. Base quality data are lacking; no much larger clone is found one base away. The instrument given in TCRdb is Illumina NovaSeq 6000. cDNA libraries for TCRalpha and TCRbeta were prepared by 5'RACE using constant-segment primers, with sample barcodes and unique molecular identifiers added. Trizol reagent was used to extract RNA from every sample. Amplification of the libraries took two PCR steps, and the second step added a second sample barcode plus Illumina TruSeq adapters. Sequencing of libraries was performed on an Illumina NovaSeq with 2 x 150 bp paired-end reads. For the original study's pipeline: Demultiplexing of reads and collapsing into UMI-guided consensus sequences were performed with migec v1.2.7. Using mixcr v2.1.11, the UMI consensuses were aligned to TRA and TRB V and J templates and assembled into clonotypes. A clonotype was counted as expanded or contracted only if both edgeR and NoisET called the change significant, with noise models trained on biological replicates. For edgeR calls, the cutoffs were a false discovery rate-adjusted p below 0.01 and a log2 fold-change threshold of 1. As an exploratory analysis of dynamics, PCA with hierarchical clustering was applied to max-normalized trajectories of the 1000 most abundant clonotypes. Separately sequenced CD4+ and CD8+ repertoires were used to assign a CD4 or CD8 phenotype to each responding clone. The public reads were run again by TCRdb, first through fastp at Q25 and then through MiXCR, and only productive beta chains were kept. Each record represents a unique CDR3 protein, reported with the most common genes and DNA among its rows. The V and J calls follow TCRdb's processing rather than the paper's. This sample gives roughly 200,000 distinct CDR3 sequences in total; 16% of them show up just once. Approximately 2.1% of the sample is in the top ten clones.

This sample is part of a study of T-cell memory formation after mild COVID-19 (dated by TCRdb to 2020 to 2023). In the study overall: Most TCR sequence clusters were specific to one of the two donors. Two young, previously healthy adult volunteers made up the cohort, one male and one female. In two donors, T-cell clones that expanded and contracted after mild COVID-19 were tracked by sequencing TCRalpha and TCRbeta repertoires over time. What the work shows at the level of the full study, not this receptor alone: Contracting CD4+ clones appeared mostly in the CM and EM memory subsets, whereas CD8+ clones were enriched in EMRA. Balanced CD4/CD8 phenotypes were observed for clones contracting from day 15 to 85, whereas a bias towards CD4+ was observed for a second wave of clones expanding from day 15 to 37. The detection of some responding clones in pre-infection memory suggests that pre-existing cross-reactive memory T cells joined the SARS-CoV-2 response. SARS-CoV-2 specificity of the second-wave clones peaking on day 37 was not confirmed. The study covered only a couple of mild cases, and larger cohorts including severe cases with pre-infection samples were considered necessary.

The CDR3 sequence holds 12 residues, the cysteine and phenylalanine included. Just the 36-base CDR3 DNA is kept, in frame starting at base 1. The germline V gene provides CDR1 SGHAT and CDR2 FQNNGV. V is reduced by 7 bases and J by 3 bases, leaving a spacing of 10 bases between them. Ficoll-Paque density gradient centrifugation was the method used to isolate PBMCs. This TCR came from an adult woman who had mild COVID-19 (a few samples of this study predate the infection). The sample titles of this study are shuffled in the database, so cell type and time point are left out; the donor was told from shared clones. Sequencing input: PBMCs or a T cell subset sorted from them (not recorded which). The V and J segments used are TRBV11-2 and TRBJ2-7; matching of 5 bases hints at TRBD2 as the D gene. The bases read TGTGCCAGCAAAGGACTGATCTACGAGCAGTACTTC. Translated, this is CASKGLIYEQYF.